The TCR beta chain described here comes from a study of post-analysis software for immune sequencing data. Study in general: The courses of disease that were included comprised relapsing-remitting, secondary progressive and progressive-relapsing multiple sclerosis. Whole-study results and caveats: Those with multiple sclerosis, the patient group, showed significantly lower normalized Chao1 diversity than controls. Controls showed lower frequencies than patients for several TRBV segments, and TRBV5-6, TRBV5-1 and TRBV20-1 were among these.

Concerning this clonotype itself: Antigen unknown.

Trimming at V came to 3 bases and at J to 2 bases, leaving 5 bases not matched to a gene. Germline V gene sequence: CDR1 SGDLS, CDR2 YYNGEE. This CDR3 has 16 residues. Unique molecular identifiers were present in the TCR beta cDNA libraries. TCRdb reanalysed the PCR reads using MiXCR and keeps one entry per CDR3 protein. This table has around 260,000 distinct CDR3 sequences, less than 40% appearing once. The chain couples TRBV9 to TRBJ2-1; 10 bases map to TRBD2. The receptor was derived from a girl between 5 and 17 years old with multiple sclerosis. Sequenced sample: blood. CDR3 coding DNA: TGTGCCAGCAGCGAACCGCTAGCGGGAGCCTACAATGAGCAGTTCTTC. Protein: CASSEPLAGAYNEQFF.